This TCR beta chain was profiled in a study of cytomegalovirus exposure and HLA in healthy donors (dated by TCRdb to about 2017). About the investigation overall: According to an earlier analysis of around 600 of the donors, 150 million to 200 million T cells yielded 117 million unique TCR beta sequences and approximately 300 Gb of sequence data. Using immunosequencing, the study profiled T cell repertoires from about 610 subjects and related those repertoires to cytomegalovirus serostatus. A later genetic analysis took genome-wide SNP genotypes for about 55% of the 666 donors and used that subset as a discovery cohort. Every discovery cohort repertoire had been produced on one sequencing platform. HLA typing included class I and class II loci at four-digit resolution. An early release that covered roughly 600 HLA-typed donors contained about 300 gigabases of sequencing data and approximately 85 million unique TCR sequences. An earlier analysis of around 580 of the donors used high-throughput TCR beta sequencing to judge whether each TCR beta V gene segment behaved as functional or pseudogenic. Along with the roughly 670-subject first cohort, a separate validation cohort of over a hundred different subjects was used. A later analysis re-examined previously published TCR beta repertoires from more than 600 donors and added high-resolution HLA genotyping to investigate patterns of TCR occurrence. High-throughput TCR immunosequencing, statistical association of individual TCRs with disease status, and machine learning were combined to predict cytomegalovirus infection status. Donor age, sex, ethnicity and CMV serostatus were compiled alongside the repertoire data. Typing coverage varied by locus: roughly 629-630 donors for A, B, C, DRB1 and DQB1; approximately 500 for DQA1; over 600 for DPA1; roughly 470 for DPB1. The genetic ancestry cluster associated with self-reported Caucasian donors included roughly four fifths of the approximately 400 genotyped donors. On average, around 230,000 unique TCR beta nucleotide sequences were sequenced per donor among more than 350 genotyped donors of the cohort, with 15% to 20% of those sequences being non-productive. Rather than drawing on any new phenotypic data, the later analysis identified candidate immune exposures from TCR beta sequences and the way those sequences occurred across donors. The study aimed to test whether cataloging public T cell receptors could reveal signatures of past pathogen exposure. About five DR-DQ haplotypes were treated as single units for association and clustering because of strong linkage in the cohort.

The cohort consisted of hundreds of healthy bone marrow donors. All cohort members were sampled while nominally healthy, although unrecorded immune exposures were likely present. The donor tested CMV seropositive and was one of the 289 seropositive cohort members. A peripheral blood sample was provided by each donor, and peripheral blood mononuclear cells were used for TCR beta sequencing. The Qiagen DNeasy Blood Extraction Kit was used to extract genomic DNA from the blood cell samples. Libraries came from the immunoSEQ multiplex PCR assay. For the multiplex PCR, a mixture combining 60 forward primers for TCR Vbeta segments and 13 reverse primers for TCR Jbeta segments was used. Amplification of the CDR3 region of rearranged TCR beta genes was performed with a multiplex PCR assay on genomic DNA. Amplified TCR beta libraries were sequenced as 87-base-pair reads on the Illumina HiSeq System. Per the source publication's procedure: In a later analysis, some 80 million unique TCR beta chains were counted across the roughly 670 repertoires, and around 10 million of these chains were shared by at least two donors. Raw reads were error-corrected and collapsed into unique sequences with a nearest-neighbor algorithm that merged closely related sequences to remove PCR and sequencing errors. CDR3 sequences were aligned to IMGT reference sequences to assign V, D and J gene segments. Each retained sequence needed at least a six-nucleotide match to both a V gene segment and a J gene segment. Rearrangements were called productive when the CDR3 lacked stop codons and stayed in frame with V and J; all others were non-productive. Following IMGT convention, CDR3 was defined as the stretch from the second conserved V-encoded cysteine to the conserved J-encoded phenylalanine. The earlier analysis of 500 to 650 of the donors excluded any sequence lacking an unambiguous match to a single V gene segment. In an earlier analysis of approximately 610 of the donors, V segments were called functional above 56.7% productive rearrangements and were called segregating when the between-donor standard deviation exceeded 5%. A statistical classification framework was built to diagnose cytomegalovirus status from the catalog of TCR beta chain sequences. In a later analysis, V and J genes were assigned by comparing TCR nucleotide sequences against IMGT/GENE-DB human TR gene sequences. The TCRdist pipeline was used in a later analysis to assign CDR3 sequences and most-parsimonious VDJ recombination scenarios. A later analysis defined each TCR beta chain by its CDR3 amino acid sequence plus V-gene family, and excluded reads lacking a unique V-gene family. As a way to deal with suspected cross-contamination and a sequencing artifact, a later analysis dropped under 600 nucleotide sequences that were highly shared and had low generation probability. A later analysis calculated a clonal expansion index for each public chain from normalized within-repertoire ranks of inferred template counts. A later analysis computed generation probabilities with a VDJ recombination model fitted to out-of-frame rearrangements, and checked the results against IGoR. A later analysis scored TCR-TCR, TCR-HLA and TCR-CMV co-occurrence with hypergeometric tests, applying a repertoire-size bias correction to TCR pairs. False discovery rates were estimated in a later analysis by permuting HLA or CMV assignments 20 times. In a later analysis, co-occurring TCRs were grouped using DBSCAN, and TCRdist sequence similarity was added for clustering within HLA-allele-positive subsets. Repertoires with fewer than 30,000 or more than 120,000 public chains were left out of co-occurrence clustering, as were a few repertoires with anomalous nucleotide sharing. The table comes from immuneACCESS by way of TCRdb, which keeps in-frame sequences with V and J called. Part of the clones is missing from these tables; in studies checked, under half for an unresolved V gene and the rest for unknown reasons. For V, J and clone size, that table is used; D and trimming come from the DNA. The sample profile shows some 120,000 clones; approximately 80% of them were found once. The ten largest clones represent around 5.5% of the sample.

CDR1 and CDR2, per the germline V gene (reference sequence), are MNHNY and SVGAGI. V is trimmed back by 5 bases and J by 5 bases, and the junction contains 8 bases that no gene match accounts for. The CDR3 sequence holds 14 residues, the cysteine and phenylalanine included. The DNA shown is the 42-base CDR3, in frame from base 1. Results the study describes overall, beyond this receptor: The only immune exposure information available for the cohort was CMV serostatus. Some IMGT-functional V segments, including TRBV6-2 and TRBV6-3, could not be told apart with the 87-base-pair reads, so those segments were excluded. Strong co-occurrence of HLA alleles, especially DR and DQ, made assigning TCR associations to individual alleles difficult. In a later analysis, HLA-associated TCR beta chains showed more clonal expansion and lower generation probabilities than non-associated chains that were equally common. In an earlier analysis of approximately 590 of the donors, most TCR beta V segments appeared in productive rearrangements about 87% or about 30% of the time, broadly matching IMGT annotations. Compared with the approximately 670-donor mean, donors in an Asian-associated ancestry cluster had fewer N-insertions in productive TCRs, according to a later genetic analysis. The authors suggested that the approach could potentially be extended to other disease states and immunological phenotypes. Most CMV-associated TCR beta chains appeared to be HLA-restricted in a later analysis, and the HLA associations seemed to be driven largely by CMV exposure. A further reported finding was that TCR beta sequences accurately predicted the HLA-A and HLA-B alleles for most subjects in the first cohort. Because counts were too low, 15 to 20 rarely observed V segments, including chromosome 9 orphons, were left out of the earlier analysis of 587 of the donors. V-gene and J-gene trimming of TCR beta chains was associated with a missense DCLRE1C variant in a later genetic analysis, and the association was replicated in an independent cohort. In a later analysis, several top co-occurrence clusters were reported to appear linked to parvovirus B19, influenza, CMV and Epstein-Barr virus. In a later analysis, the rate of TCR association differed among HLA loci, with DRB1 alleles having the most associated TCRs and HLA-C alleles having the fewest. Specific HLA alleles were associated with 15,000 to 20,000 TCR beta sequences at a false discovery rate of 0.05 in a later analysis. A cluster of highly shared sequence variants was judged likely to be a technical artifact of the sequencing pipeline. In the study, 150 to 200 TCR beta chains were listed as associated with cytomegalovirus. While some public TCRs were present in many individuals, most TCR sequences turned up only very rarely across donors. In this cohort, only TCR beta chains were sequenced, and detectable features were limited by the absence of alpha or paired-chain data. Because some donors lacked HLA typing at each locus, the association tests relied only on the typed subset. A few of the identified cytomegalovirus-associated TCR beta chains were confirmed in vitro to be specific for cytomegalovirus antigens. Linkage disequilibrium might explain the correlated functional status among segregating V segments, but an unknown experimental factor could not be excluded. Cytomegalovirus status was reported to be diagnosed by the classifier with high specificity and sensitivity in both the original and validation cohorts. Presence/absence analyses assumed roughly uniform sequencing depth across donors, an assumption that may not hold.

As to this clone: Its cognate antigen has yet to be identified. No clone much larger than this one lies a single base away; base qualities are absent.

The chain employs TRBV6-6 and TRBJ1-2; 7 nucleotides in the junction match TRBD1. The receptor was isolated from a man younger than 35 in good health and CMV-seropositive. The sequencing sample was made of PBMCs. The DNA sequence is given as TGTGCCAGCAGTCCTGGACAGGTCATTTATGGCTACACCTTC. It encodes CASSPGQVIYGYTF.